This entry lists 6 T cell receptor beta chains sequenced from one sample in a study of T cell changes during pregnancy in multiple sclerosis. Assay: immunoSEQ multiplex PCR; the TCRdb copy retains only in-frame clones and omits some. This sample has under 130,000 clones; more than 85% occur once, and the top ten carry around 3.2%. Source: peripheral blood, taken after pregnancy. The origin of the receptors is a female donor with multiple sclerosis, enrolled in a pregnancy study.

This clone appeared a single time. V is TRBV6-5 and J is TRBJ1-1; 8 nucleotides align to TRBD1. After removal of 6 bases from V and 1 base from J, the junction contained 7 bases not matched to a gene. Germline values: CDR1 MNHEY, CDR2 SVGAGI. CDR3 length: 15 amino acids. Here the CDR3 DNA reads TGTGCCAGCAGCTCCACCGGGACAGGGAACACTGAAGCTTTCTTT. The encoded protein is CASSSTGTGNTEAFF.

The chain couples TRBV4-1 to TRBJ1-3, with 8 bases aligning to TRBD1. This CDR3 comprises 15 residues. Germline CDR1 MGHRA, CDR2 YSYEKL. V trimming: 4 bases; J trimming: 5 bases; junction bases outside the gene matches: 7. CDR3 loop: CASSLRGQERNTIYF. The CDR3 bases are TGCGCCAGCAGCCTCAGGGGGCAGGAACGAAACACCATATATTTT.

This clone was observed once. The rearrangement uses TRBV27 and TRBJ1-1, with a tentative D call TRBD1 (6 bases). The V gene's germline CDR1 is MNHEY and CDR2 SMNVEV (reference sequence). CDR3 size: 14 residues. V gave up 7 bases and J gave up 6 bases, with 18 bases separating them. Here the CDR3 DNA reads TGTGCCAGCAAACCCCACGGGACACTCGCTGAAGCTTTCTTT. It yields the protein CASKPHGTLAEAFF.

J is TRBJ1-1 and V is TRBV11-2, with no clear D. The germline CDR1 and CDR2 sequences are SGHAT and FQNNGV. V lost 1 base, J lost 0 bases, and 12 bases lay in between. The CDR3 has 16 residues. In DNA form, the CDR3 reads TGTGCCAGCAGCTTAGGGGGAGGACGGCTGAACACTGAAGCTTTCTTT. Translating gives CASSLGGGRLNTEAFF.

This clone was counted between two and nine times. This specimen includes other DNA sequences encoding the same CDR3. The chain couples TRBV6-5 to TRBJ1-4; maybe TRBD1 (5 bases). The CDR3 spans 14 residues. Trimming pared 2 bases from V and 8 bases from J, leaving 12 bases between. Germline lookup yields CDR1 MNHEY and CDR2 SVGAGI. In DNA, the CDR3 is TGTGCCAGCAGTTACGGGCCCGGGGGGGAAAAACTGTTTTTT. Its translation is CASSYGPGGEKLFF.

The chain is built from TRBV13 and TRBJ2-5, with 8 bases that match TRBD2. The CDR3 is made up of 15 amino acids. J gave up 2 bases and V 3 bases, and 5 bases lay outside the gene matches. Per the germline V gene, CDR1 is PRHDT and CDR2 is FYEKMQ (reference sequence). The CDR3 DNA reads as TGTGCCAGCAGCTTTCAAGCGGGGGCTCAAGAGACCCAGTACTTC. It is translated as CASSFQAGAQETQYF.